A single sample gave rise to the 12 T cell receptor beta chains below, sequenced in a study of tumor-infiltrating lymphocytes in primary liver carcinoma. Production of TCR beta cDNA used roughly 500 ng total RNA together with a constant-region primer. Researchers made the TCR beta libraries by running three nested multiplex PCR rounds with slightly modified ARM-PCR. Rounds one and two of PCR, each of 10 to 11 cycles, were primed with TRBV1-TRBV30 forward primers and a C-beta reverse primer. One entry per CDR3 protein, called by TCRdb with MiXCR from the multiplex PCR reads. This sample has about 320,000 distinct CDR3 sequences, with roughly two thirds found just once. Out of unsorted whole blood came the blood RNA, and germline DNA was extracted as well. The sequenced sample consisted of peripheral blood. The source is a man between 35 and 55 years old with primary liver carcinoma and hepatitis B virus infection.

This chain uses TRBV10-2 with TRBJ1-2; 8 bases are a match to TRBD1. With 2 bases clipped from V and 6 bases from J, the junction kept 5 bases outside the gene matches. Germline V gives CDR1 WSHSY, CDR2 SAAADI. The CDR3 loop spans 14 amino acids. The CDR3 region has the DNA TGCGCCAGCAGTGAGGGACAGGGCTCGGATGGCTACACCTTC. Encoded protein: CASSEGQGSDGYTF.

This clonotype was seen at least ten times. The chain uses TRBV6-5 and TRBJ2-5; D could derive from TRBD1 or TRBD2 (5 bases each). Between the trimmed V and J ends, which lost 4 bases and 11 bases, there was a span of 14 bases. CDR1 is MNHEY, CDR2 SVGAGI, per germline. This CDR3 region has 12 residues. CDR3 amino acids: CASSSGTSVQYF. As DNA, the CDR3 is TGTGCCAGCAGTTCCGGGACCAGCGTTCAGTACTTC.

Comments on this clonotype: A single base separates this from a much larger clone, so it may be a read error. J is TRBJ2-1 and V is TRBV6-5, with TRBD2 matching 8 bases. This CDR3 has 15 amino acids. CDR1 and CDR2 from the germline V gene are MNHEY and SVGAGI. V shed 6 bases and J 5 bases; nucleotides not matched to a gene: 9. CDR3 amino acids: CASSRLASMHNEQFF. The CDR3 coding sequence is TGTGCCAGCAGCAGACTAGCGAGCATGCACAATGAGCAGTTCTTC.

This clonotype was found a few times. One junction end disagrees with the germline gene, perhaps due to a read error. This chain joins TRBV5-4 and TRBJ2-3, with 9 bases matching TRBD1. The CDR3 runs 17 residues. The germline V gene has CDR1 SGHNT and CDR2 YYREEE (reference sequence). The CDR3 DNA is TGTGCTAGCAGCCCCGCCCCGGGACAGGGTCCTCAAGATACGCAGTATTTT. Translated, it gives CASSPAPGQGPQDTQYF.

This rearrangement joins TRBV18 to TRBJ1-2; D gene ambiguous. Germline V gene data show CDR1 as KGHSH and CDR2 as LQKENI. The CDR3 runs 13 residues. Trimming removed 2 bases at V and 6 bases at J, with 10 bases between. This CDR3 reads CASSPRTDHGYTF. In nucleotides, the CDR3 is TGTGCCAGCTCACCAAGGACTGACCATGGCTACACCTTC.

In regard to this clonotype: The junction departs from germline at one end; a sequencing error may be responsible. The chain is built from TRBV6-5 and TRBJ2-7, with 12 bases identical to TRBD2. Germline values: CDR1 MNHEY, CDR2 SVGAGI. The CDR3 has 16 residues. The CDR3 reads CASSLLSRLAGGEQYF. The CDR3 region has the DNA TGTGCCAGCAGTCTCCTATCTAGGCTAGCGGGAGGGGAGCAGTATTTC.

This clonotype was counted ten times or more. The chain is built from TRBV4-3 and TRBJ2-3; 11 bases are a match to TRBD2. CDR1 LGHNA and CDR2 YSLEER come from the germline V gene. CDR3 length equals 15 residues. V was pared by 2 bases and J by 5 bases, with 3 bases of the junction left unmatched. The CDR3 DNA reads TGCGCCAGCAGCCAAATAGCGGGAGGGGGAGATACGCAGTATTTT. Translating it yields CASSQIAGGGDTQYF.

This clonotype was recorded at least ten times. The gene calls are TRBV12-3 or TRBV12-4 and TRBJ2-1; D uncertain. V was trimmed by 1 base and J by 7 bases, leaving 5 bases between them. The CDR3 runs 12 residues. For the CDR3, the DNA is TGTGCCAGCAGTTTAGGCCTAAATGAGCAGTTCTTC. It translates to CASSLGLNEQFF.

This clonotype was seen many times. The chain employs TRBV28 and TRBJ2-7; D may be TRBD1 (5 bases). This CDR3 contains 15 residues. CDR1 and CDR2 (germline): MDHEN, SYDVKM. V lost 6 bases, J lost 3 bases, and 18 bases lay in between. CDR3 sequence: CASSPHQGLGYEQYF. Here the CDR3 DNA reads TGTGCCAGCAGCCCCCACCAGGGATTAGGCTACGAGCAGTACTTC.

This clonotype was seen repeatedly, ten times or more. This chain uses TRBV29-1 with TRBJ2-7; tentative D call: TRBD1 (6 bases). The germline V gene has CDR1 SQVTM and CDR2 ANQGSEA. The CDR3 spans 12 residues. Trimming stripped 5 bases from V and 4 bases from J, with 12 bases between. As DNA, the CDR3 is TGCAGCGTTTCGGCAGGGACATACGAGCAGTACTTC. Translation gives CSVSAGTYEQYF.

J is TRBJ2-1 and V is TRBV6-1; no clear D. The germline gives CDR1 MNHNS, CDR2 SASEGT. The CDR3 extends over 18 amino acids. CDR3 bases: TGTGGAAGCAGTGTCCCCCATCGCGGCGGCTATGTTCACGATGAGCAGTTCTTC. This gives the protein CGSSVPHRGGYVHDEQFF.

As for this clonotype: One end of the junction fails to match germline, which may point to a read error. J is TRBJ1-2 and V is TRBV12-5, with 7 bases fitting TRBD1. Germline assignment: CDR1 LGHNT and CDR2 FRNRAP. The CDR3 consists of 14 residues. This CDR3 reads CTSGLARTGYSYTF. The CDR3 DNA sequence: TGTACTAGTGGTTTGGCTAGGACAGGCTATAGCTACACCTTC. Drawing the rest from reference TRBV12-5 and TRBJ1-2, the complete variable domain is DARVTQTPRHKVTEMGQEVTMRCQPILGHNTVFWYRQTMMQGLELLAYFRNRAPLDDSGMPKDRFSAEMPDATLATLKIQPSEPRDSAVYFCTSGLARTGYSYTFGSGTRLTVV.